Listed below are T cell receptor beta chains from one sample, sequenced in a study of TIL therapy for anti-PD-1-resistant metastatic lung cancer. The data were produced by immunoSEQ multiplex PCR, yet TCRdb's version contains in-frame clones alone and is incomplete. The sample shows about 50,000 clones, about two thirds of them seen only once. Source: tumor tissue, taken at baseline. All receptors come from a person between 25 and 80 years old with non-small cell lung cancer. Both conserved end residues are part of each CDR3. D genes are given only for firm matches. Only some rows state a clone size, as once, few, many or a class for expanded clones.

j_gene,v_gene,abundance,d_gene,CDR3nt,CDR3aa
TRBJ2-7,TRBV9,few,-,TGTGCCAGCAGCTACTCTAACCTCGGCGAGCAGTACTTC,CASSYSNLGEQYF
TRBJ2-5,TRBV7-2,-,TRBD2,TGTGCCAGCGCCCCAGGTCGGGTAGCGGGGGGGCAGGAGACCCAGTACTTC,CASAPGRVAGGQETQYF
TRBJ2-6,TRBV19,once,-,TGTGCCAGTAGTACTCGGGTCTCTGGGGCCAACGTCCTGACTTTC,CASSTRVSGANVLTF
TRBJ2-7,TRBV5-4,-,TRBD1,TGTGCCAGCAGCCCGCCGGGGACAGGGTCCTACGAGCAGTACTTC,CASSPPGTGSYEQYF
TRBJ2-2,TRBV5-6,-,-,TGTGCCAGCAGCTTTCCAGGGAGTTGGGGGACCGGGGAGCTGTTTTTT,CASSFPGSWGTGELFF
TRBJ2-3,TRBV7-8,few,TRBD1,TGTGCCAGCAGCTCCACAGGGGGCGCATTTACAGATACGCAGTATTTT,CASSSTGGAFTDTQYF
TRBJ2-1,TRBV29-1,-,-,TGCAGCCTCAGGACAGTACACAATGAGCAGTTCTTC,CSLRTVHNEQFF
TRBJ1-5,TRBV18,-,TRBD1,TGTGCCAGCTCACCTAGCAGGGGGCAAAGCAATCAGCCCCAGCATTTT,CASSPSRGQSNQPQHF
TRBJ1-2,TRBV6-1,-,-,TGTGCCAGCAGTGAGTGGCAGAAGGGAGGCTACACCTTC,CASSEWQKGGYTF
TRBJ1-5,TRBV4-3,-,-,TGCGCCAGCAGCCCCCTTCTACAGGGCTCGGGTCAGCCCCAGCATTTT,CASSPLLQGSGQPQHF
TRBJ2-3,TRBV5-1,-,-,TGCGCCAGCAGCTTGGATGTGGGGACAGATACGCAGTATTTT,CASSLDVGTDTQYF
TRBJ1-2,TRBV15,-,-,TGTGCCACCAGCAGAGAAAGGGCCAACTATGGCTACACCTTC,CATSRERANYGYTF
TRBJ1-3,TRBV5-4,-,-,TGTGCCAGCAGCGGTGGGGCTGGAAACACCATATATTTT,CASSGGAGNTIYF
TRBJ1-4,TRBV5-6,-,-,TGTGCCAGCAGCATACGACGGGAAAAACTGTTTTTT,CASSIRREKLFF
TRBJ1-1,TRBV5-1,-,-,TGCGCCAGCAGCTTGAGGGGGGAAGCTTTCTTT,CASSLRGEAFF
TRBJ1-2,TRBV19,-,TRBD1,TGTGCCAGTAGTATGGGACAGTTTAACTATGGCTACACCTTC,CASSMGQFNYGYTF
TRBJ1-6,TRBV5-1,-,-,TGCGCCAGCACCTCGGAGTTGGGGCAGGCCAATTCACCCCTCCACTTT,CASTSELGQANSPLHF
TRBJ2-2,TRBV5-1,-,-,TGCGCCAGCAGCTTGAAGGCAGGGAACACCGGGGAGCTGTTTTTT,CASSLKAGNTGELFF
TRBJ2-7,TRBV27,-,TRBD1,TGTGCCAGCAGTGCCCCGGGACAGGGTAGCTACGAGCAGTACTTC,CASSAPGQGSYEQYF
TRBJ2-3,TRBV4-2,once,TRBD1,TGTGCCAGCAGCCAAGGGACAGGAATCACAGATACGCAGTATTTT,CASSQGTGITDTQYF
TRBJ1-4,TRBV19,-,TRBD1,TGTGCCAGCATGACAGGGGTTGATGAAAAACTGTTTTTT,CASMTGVDEKLFF
TRBJ1-6,TRBV9,-,-,TGTGCCAGCAGCTTATTCCATAATTCACCCCTCCACTTT,CASSLFHNSPLHF
TRBJ1-5,TRBV6-6,-,TRBD1,TGTGCCAGCAGTTGGACAGGTCAGCCCCAGCATTTT,CASSWTGQPQHF
TRBJ2-7,TRBV7-9,few,-,TGTGCCAGCAGCTCCGAGGGGCGGGTCTACGAGCAGTACTTC,CASSSEGRVYEQYF
TRBJ1-1,TRBV5-1,-,-,TGCGCCAGCAGCTTGAGGGGGGTAAACACTGAAGCTTTCTTT,CASSLRGVNTEAFF
TRBJ2-3,TRBV5-1,-,-,TGCGCCAGCAGCTTGGCCATGGGGTCGAGTGATACGCAGTATTTT,CASSLAMGSSDTQYF
TRBJ2-3,TRBV5-1,once,-,TGCGCCAGCAGCTTGCTGGACACAGATACGCAGTATTTT,CASSLLDTDTQYF
TRBJ2-7,TRBV2,-,-,TGTGCCAGCAGTGAACCCCCAGGGACCTACGAGCAGTACTTC,CASSEPPGTYEQYF
TRBJ2-6,TRBV7-9,-,-,TGTGCCAGCAGCTTACGAGGACCCCCCCGATACTCCGGGGCCAACGTCCTGACTTTC,CASSLRGPPRYSGANVLTF
TRBJ1-1,TRBV11-3,-,-,TGTGCCAGCAGCCGTACCGGGGGCACTGAAGCTTTCTTT,CASSRTGGTEAFF
TRBJ2-2,TRBV9,once,TRBD1,TGTGCCAGCAGCGTAGTAACCGGACAGGGGAACACCGGGGAGCTGTTTTTT,CASSVVTGQGNTGELFF
TRBJ1-3,TRBV19,-,-,TGTGCCAGTAGTCCAACTTCTGGAAACACCATATATTTT,CASSPTSGNTIYF
TRBJ1-2,TRBV19,-,TRBD1,TGTGCCAGTCAGACACCGGGACAGGGACCTCACTATGGCTACACCTTC,CASQTPGQGPHYGYTF
TRBJ1-3,TRBV10-3,many,-,TGTGCCATCAGTGAACAGACTGGAAACACCATATATTTT,CAISEQTGNTIYF
TRBJ2-6,TRBV19,-,-,TGTGCCAGTAGCCTTAGGGGGGGTCTCGACTTAGGGGTCCTGACTTTC,CASSLRGGLDLGVLTF
TRBJ1-5,TRBV7-3,-,-,TGTGCCAGCAGCTTAAAAGAGGGTAGTAGCAATCAGCCCCAGCATTTT,CASSLKEGSSNQPQHF
TRBJ2-3,TRBV12-5,-,TRBD1,TGTGCTAGTGGCCCGGGACAGGGGGCACGGGATACGCAGTATTTT,CASGPGQGARDTQYF
TRBJ1-3,TRBV15,many,-,TGTGCCACCACTCCGGGACCTTCTGGAAACACCATATATTTT,CATTPGPSGNTIYF
TRBJ2-1,TRBV19,-,-,TGTGCCAGTAGTATAGCCACAGGGAGGCAGTTCTTC,CASSIATGRQFF
TRBJ2-1,TRBV4-1,-,-,TGCGCCAGCAGCCAAGTCATAGTCTACAATGAGCAGTTCTTC,CASSQVIVYNEQFF
TRBJ2-7,TRBV30,-,TRBD2,TGTGCCTGGAGTTCCCTCGGGGGGGACGAGCAGTACTTC,CAWSSLGGDEQYF
TRBJ2-7,TRBV6-5,-,TRBD1,TGTGCCAGCAGCTCCGGGACAGGGCAGCAGTACTTC,CASSSGTGQQYF
TRBJ2-2,TRBV30,-,-,TGTGCCTGGAGGGGTGACACCGGGGAGCTGTTTTTT,CAWRGDTGELFF
TRBJ1-2,TRBV19,once,TRBD1,TGTGCCAGTCAAACCGACAGGGGGCGAGGTGGCTACACCTTC,CASQTDRGRGGYTF
TRBJ2-6,TRBV7-2,few,TRBD2,TGTGCCAGCAGCTTAGCGTGGGGCGGGAGCAGTGGGGCCAACGTCCTGACTTTC,CASSLAWGGSSGANVLTF
TRBJ2-7,TRBV11-3,-,-,TGTGCCAGCAGCCCTGCTGTGGGCAAAAGCGAGCAGTACTTC,CASSPAVGKSEQYF
TRBJ1-5,TRBV19,few,-,TGTGCCACCCTAGGGGTGACAGGAGATCATAGCAATCAGCCCCAGCATTTT,CATLGVTGDHSNQPQHF
TRBJ2-3,TRBV19,-,TRBD1,TGTGCCAGTAAACAGGGGAACACAGATACGCAGTATTTT,CASKQGNTDTQYF
TRBJ1-1,TRBV29-1,-,-,TGCAGCGTGGTCGGGGTCCTGCGGACTGAAGCTTTCTTT,CSVVGVLRTEAFF
TRBJ2-1,TRBV7-2,-,-,TGTGCCAGCAGCCAGCGGTCTTACAATGAGCAGTTCTTC,CASSQRSYNEQFF
TRBJ1-6,TRBV30,-,-,TGTGCCTGGAGTGTACATCCCGGTGGCGCTTCACCCCTCCACTTT,CAWSVHPGGASPLHF
TRBJ1-1,TRBV18,-,-,TGTGCCAGCTCACCAGGGGTTATGGGCACTGAAGCTTTCTTT,CASSPGVMGTEAFF
TRBJ2-3,TRBV5-1,-,-,TGCGCCAGCAGCCTCACAGATACGCAGTATTTT,CASSLTDTQYF
TRBJ2-2,TRBV15,-,-,TGTGCCACCAGCATAAGACAGGTCGGCGGGGAGCTGTTTTTT,CATSIRQVGGELFF
TRBJ2-5,TRBV7-3,-,-,TGTGCCAGCAGCCCCGGGGACCCCACGACCCAGTACTTC,CASSPGDPTTQYF
TRBJ2-7,TRBV7-8,-,-,TGTGCCAGCAGCTTAGAAATGGATCCGACCTCCTACGAGCAGTACTTC,CASSLEMDPTSYEQYF
TRBJ1-3,TRBV4-2,-,-,TGTGCCAGCTTGGACGTCTCTTCGTCTGGAAACACCATATATTTT,CASLDVSSSGNTIYF
TRBJ2-1,TRBV5-1,-,-,TGCGCCAGCAGCTTATCGGGGATAGGCTACAATGAGCAGTTCTTC,CASSLSGIGYNEQFF
TRBJ2-3,TRBV7-8,-,TRBD2,TGTGCCAGCAGCCCTGGACTAGGCACAGATACGCAGTATTTT,CASSPGLGTDTQYF